The rows below give T cell receptor beta chains drawn from one sample of a study of cytomegalovirus exposure and HLA in healthy donors. Profiled with immunoSEQ multiplex PCR; TCRdb holds only in-frame clones, not every one. The sample's table shows approximately 50,000 clones. The sequencing sample was made of PBMCs. These receptors originate from a male donor in good health and CMV-seropositive. Each CDR3 is given with its conserved first and last residue. The D gene is left open where the match is weak.

>TRBJ2-3|TRBD2|TRBV7-2
CASSLVGVAGGPGDTQYF
TGTGCCAGCAGCTTAGTCGGCGTGGCGGGAGGGCCGGGGGATACGCAGTATTTT
>TRBJ1-1|.|TRBV6-5
CASSYGAEQAFF
TGTGCCAGCAGTTACGGGGCCGAGCAAGCTTTCTTT
>TRBJ2-1|.|TRBV27
CASSSQQGAYNEQFF
TGTGCCAGCAGTTCTCAACAGGGTGCCTACAATGAGCAGTTCTTC
>TRBJ2-2|.|TRBV27
CASSLLTGELFF
TGTGCCAGCAGTTTATTAACCGGGGAGCTGTTTTTT
>TRBJ2-5|.|TRBV7-2
CASRSRGYQETQYF
TGTGCCAGCCGGTCAAGGGGATATCAAGAGACCCAGTACTTC
>TRBJ2-2|.|TRBV27
CASSAGAGGITGELFF
TGTGCCAGCAGTGCCGGGGCAGGGGGGATAACCGGGGAGCTGTTTTTT
>TRBJ1-1|.|TRBV28
CASGGRGRLTEAFF
TGTGCCAGCGGCGGTAGGGGAAGGCTCACTGAAGCTTTCTTT
>TRBJ2-7|TRBD2|TRBV13
CASSVTQGTSGGANEQYF
TGTGCCAGCAGCGTCACCCAAGGGACTAGCGGGGGGGCCAACGAGCAGTACTTC
>TRBJ1-2|TRBD1|TRBV5-1
CASSHTGGAGYGYTF
TGCGCCAGCAGCCATACAGGGGGCGCAGGCTATGGCTACACCTTC
>TRBJ2-7|.|TRBV7-2
CASSHRVGEQYF
TGTGCCAGCAGCCACAGGGTTGGCGAGCAGTACTTC
>TRBJ2-2|.|TRBV7-9
CASTEGGGQPRAPGELFF
TGTGCCAGCACCGAAGGGGGGGGACAACCAAGGGCACCCGGGGAGCTGTTTTTT
>TRBJ2-3|TRBD1|TRBV27
CASSNRGSTDTQYF
TGTGCCAGCAGCAACAGGGGGTCCACAGATACGCAGTATTTT
>TRBJ2-7|.|TRBV2
CASSVEGAYEQYF
TGTGCCAGCAGTGTGGAGGGAGCTTACGAGCAGTACTTC
>TRBJ1-5|.|TRBV6-1
CASSAAPGRASNQPQHF
TGTGCCAGCAGTGCAGCGCCAGGGAGGGCAAGCAATCAGCCCCAGCATTTT
>TRBJ1-5|.|TRBV7-8
CASSLEGLGLYSNQPQHF
TGTGCCAGCAGCTTAGAGGGATTGGGGCTTTATAGCAATCAGCCCCAGCATTTT
>TRBJ1-6|.|TRBV7-2
CASSSRDTITPLHF
TGTGCCAGCAGCAGCCGGGACACGATCACACCCCTCCACTTT